The source of this TCR beta chain is a study of shared clonotypes between healthy human individuals. V dropped 7 bases and J dropped 15; count of bases not matched to a gene: 11. Looked up from germline, CDR1 is SNHLY and CDR2 is FYNNEI. The CDR3 length is 13 residues. Details on this clone: Its antigen is as yet unknown.

Study findings and constraints: The rarefaction results pointed to incomplete sorted-subset sequencing despite large depth.

Sorted-subset replicate PCR reactions contained 200 to 250 ng DNA, corresponding to about 30,000 T cell genomes. Here immunoSEQ multiplex PCR was the method, and the copy in TCRdb shows in-frame clones only, minus some. The sample records about 680,000 clones, about three quarters being singletons. The sequencing sample was made of memory CD4+ T cells sorted from blood. Specified subset: CD45RA-negative fraction. This receptor was obtained from a young woman in good health. This chain connects TRBV2 to TRBJ2-1; 11 bases match TRBD2. The CDR3 region has the DNA TGTGCCAGCACAACTAGCGGGAGCCACCTGTTGTTCTTC. Residues: CASTTSGSHLLFF.